This TCR beta chain was identified during a study of CXCR3-negative and CXCR3-positive naive CD8 T cells. All TRB cDNA libraries came from 5' RACE performed with UMI labels. Each CDR3 protein gets one entry in TCRdb, which reprocessed the 5' RACE reads and gives no DNA. The sample holds 70,000 to 95,000 distinct CDR3 sequences. The sequence came from a human donor in good health. Some clones in this sample may be carry-over from other donors' samples. Sequenced: naive CXCR3- CD8+ T cells from blood. The subset denotes: CD45RO-CCR7+CD27+CD95- naive CD8+ T cells lacking CXCR3 (TNR3-).

This CDR3 reads CASSVSRWGQVYF. V and J are TRBV9 and TRBJ2-5. Germline V CDR1 and CDR2: SGDLS, YYNGEE. The CDR3 runs to 13 residues.